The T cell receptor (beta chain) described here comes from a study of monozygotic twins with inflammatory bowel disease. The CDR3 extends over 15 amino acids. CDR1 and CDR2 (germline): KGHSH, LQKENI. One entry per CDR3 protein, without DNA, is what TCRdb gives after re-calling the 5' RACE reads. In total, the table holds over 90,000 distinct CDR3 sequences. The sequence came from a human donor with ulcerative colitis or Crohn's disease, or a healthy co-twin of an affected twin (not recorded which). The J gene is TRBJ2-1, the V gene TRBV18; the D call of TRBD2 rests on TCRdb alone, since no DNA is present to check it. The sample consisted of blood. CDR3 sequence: CASSQTSGYYNEQFF.